The rows below give T cell receptor beta chains drawn from one sample of a study of blood T cell repertoires in COVID-19. Sequencing was performed with immunoSEQ multiplex PCR; in TCRdb, only in-frame clones are kept and a portion is missing. The repertoire consists of more than 200,000 clones, with approximately 86% occurring once and the leading ten covering just under 6.5%. Material: PBMCs or T cells enriched from blood (not recorded which). These receptor sequences come from a woman aged 30 to 39 with acute COVID-19. Each CDR3 is given with its conserved first and last residue. A D gene is named only where the DNA matches it firmly. Clone sizes are given selectively: once, few, many, or a class where the clone is expanded.

V gene: TRBV27
clone size: NA
J gene: TRBJ1-6
CDR3 length: 14
D gene: NA
CDR3 protein: CASSLVEGDSPLHF
CDR3 DNA: TGTGCCAGCAGTTTGGTGGAGGGCGATTCACCCCTCCACTTT

V gene: TRBV9
clone size: once
J gene: TRBJ1-5
CDR3 length: 14
D gene: TRBD1
CDR3 protein: CASSATGGRQPQHF
CDR3 DNA: TGTGCCAGCAGCGCGACAGGGGGCCGTCAGCCCCAGCATTTT

V gene: TRBV27
clone size: many
J gene: TRBJ2-7
CDR3 length: 13
D gene: NA
CDR3 protein: CASREDSSHEQYF
CDR3 DNA: TGTGCCAGCAGGGAGGACAGTTCCCACGAGCAGTACTTC

V gene: TRBV2
clone size: NA
J gene: TRBJ1-2
CDR3 length: 15
D gene: TRBD1
CDR3 protein: CASSVVSGGNYGYTF
CDR3 DNA: TGTGCCAGCAGTGTTGTTTCAGGGGGCAACTATGGCTACACCTTC

V gene: TRBV7-2
clone size: NA
J gene: TRBJ2-5
CDR3 length: 13
D gene: NA
CDR3 protein: CASSPRRKETQYF
CDR3 DNA: TGTGCCAGCAGCCCCCGGAGAAAAGAGACCCAGTACTTC

V gene: TRBV5-8
clone size: NA
J gene: TRBJ2-1
CDR3 length: 14
D gene: NA
CDR3 protein: CASSVTGDHNEQFF
CDR3 DNA: TGTGCCAGCAGCGTGACGGGAGACCACAATGAGCAGTTCTTC

V gene: TRBV5-6
clone size: NA
J gene: TRBJ2-5
CDR3 length: 15
D gene: TRBD1
CDR3 protein: CASSSGTGIQETQYF
CDR3 DNA: TGTGCCAGCAGCTCGGGGACAGGGATACAAGAGACCCAGTACTTC

V gene: TRBV12-5
clone size: NA
J gene: TRBJ2-3
CDR3 length: 15
D gene: TRBD1
CDR3 protein: CASGKGTGEGDTQYF
CDR3 DNA: TGTGCTAGTGGCAAAGGGACAGGGGAAGGAGATACGCAGTATTTT

V gene: TRBV27
clone size: NA
J gene: TRBJ2-7
CDR3 length: 14
D gene: TRBD1
CDR3 protein: CASSYGTGIYEQYF
CDR3 DNA: TGTGCCAGCAGTTACGGGACAGGGATTTACGAGCAGTACTTC

V gene: TRBV6-6
clone size: NA
J gene: TRBJ1-1
CDR3 length: 11
D gene: NA
CDR3 protein: CASRGDTEAFF
CDR3 DNA: TGTGCCAGCCGGGGGGATACTGAAGCTTTCTTT

V gene: TRBV15
clone size: NA
J gene: TRBJ2-5
CDR3 length: 15
D gene: TRBD1
CDR3 protein: CATREGQGARETQYF
CDR3 DNA: TGTGCCACCCGAGAGGGACAGGGGGCCCGAGAGACCCAGTACTTC

V gene: TRBV5-5
clone size: NA
J gene: TRBJ1-5
CDR3 length: 14
D gene: TRBD1
CDR3 protein: CASSGGQRNQPQHF
CDR3 DNA: TGTGCCAGCAGCGGGGGACAGCGGAATCAGCCCCAGCATTTT

V gene: TRBV28
clone size: NA
J gene: TRBJ1-2
CDR3 length: 15
D gene: NA
CDR3 protein: CASSTGRGGNYGYTF
CDR3 DNA: TGTGCCAGCAGCACCGGGCGGGGCGGAAACTATGGCTACACCTTC

V gene: TRBV28
clone size: NA
J gene: TRBJ2-1
CDR3 length: 15
D gene: NA
CDR3 protein: CASSFLLRGYNEQFF
CDR3 DNA: TGTGCCAGCAGTTTTCTCCTCAGGGGATACAATGAGCAGTTCTTC

V gene: TRBV7-2
clone size: NA
J gene: TRBJ1-5
CDR3 length: 16
D gene: NA
CDR3 protein: CASAARGAGSNQPQHF
CDR3 DNA: TGTGCCAGCGCCGCCCGGGGGGCGGGAAGCAATCAGCCCCAGCATTTT

V gene: TRBV6-5
clone size: NA
J gene: TRBJ2-7
CDR3 length: 14
D gene: NA
CDR3 protein: CATQNRDHSYEQYF
CDR3 DNA: TGTGCCACCCAAAACAGGGACCACTCCTACGAGCAGTACTTC

V gene: TRBV27
clone size: once
J gene: TRBJ2-2
CDR3 length: 17
D gene: TRBD2
CDR3 protein: CASSPELGGINTGELFF
CDR3 DNA: TGTGCCAGCAGCCCTGAGCTGGGGGGGATTAACACCGGGGAGCTGTTTTTT

V gene: TRBV29-1
clone size: NA
J gene: TRBJ2-7
CDR3 length: 14
D gene: TRBD1
CDR3 protein: CSVAGAGGRYEQYF
CDR3 DNA: TGCAGCGTTGCAGGGGCAGGGGGCCGATACGAGCAGTACTTC

V gene: TRBV4-1
clone size: NA
J gene: TRBJ2-7
CDR3 length: 15
D gene: TRBD2
CDR3 protein: CASSQGLAGRGEQYF
CDR3 DNA: TGCGCCAGCAGCCAAGGACTAGCGGGTAGGGGCGAGCAGTACTTC

V gene: TRBV7-8
clone size: NA
J gene: TRBJ2-1
CDR3 length: 14
D gene: NA
CDR3 protein: CASSLGAHAGEQFF
CDR3 DNA: TGTGCCAGCAGCTTAGGCGCACACGCGGGGGAGCAGTTCTTC

V gene: TRBV7-8
clone size: NA
J gene: TRBJ2-5
CDR3 length: 14
D gene: NA
CDR3 protein: CASGRGRVQETQYF
CDR3 DNA: TGTGCCAGCGGTCGAGGGCGGGTCCAAGAGACCCAGTACTTC

V gene: TRBV6-5
clone size: NA
J gene: TRBJ1-5
CDR3 length: 13
D gene: NA
CDR3 protein: CASIPAVRGPQHF
CDR3 DNA: TGTGCCAGCATCCCGGCAGTGCGGGGGCCCCAGCATTTT

V gene: TRBV5-6
clone size: NA
J gene: TRBJ2-1
CDR3 length: 14
D gene: NA
CDR3 protein: CASSFFSGGLGQFF
CDR3 DNA: TGTGCCAGCAGCTTTTTTAGTGGCGGGCTTGGGCAGTTCTTC

V gene: TRBV21-1
clone size: NA
J gene: TRBJ1-5
CDR3 length: 15
D gene: NA
CDR3 protein: CASSIQGLTDQPQHF
CDR3 DNA: TGTGCCAGCAGCATACAGGGGCTTACAGATCAGCCCCAGCATTTT

V gene: TRBV29-1
clone size: NA
J gene: TRBJ1-4
CDR3 length: 13
D gene: TRBD1
CDR3 protein: CSVARQGVGKLFF
CDR3 DNA: TGCAGCGTTGCTCGACAGGGGGTCGGAAAACTGTTTTTT

V gene: TRBV11-1
clone size: NA
J gene: TRBJ1-5
CDR3 length: 14
D gene: NA
CDR3 protein: CASSTRGSNQPQHF
CDR3 DNA: TGTGCCAGCAGCACGCGGGGCAGCAATCAGCCCCAGCATTTT

V gene: TRBV10-2
clone size: NA
J gene: TRBJ1-2
CDR3 length: 13
D gene: NA
CDR3 protein: CASSDPGNYGYTF
CDR3 DNA: TGCGCCAGCAGTGACCCAGGGAACTATGGCTACACCTTC

V gene: TRBV3-1/TRBV3-2
clone size: NA
J gene: TRBJ1-1
CDR3 length: 15
D gene: NA
CDR3 protein: CASSQARAMNTEAFF
CDR3 DNA: TGTGCCAGCAGCCAAGCGAGGGCCATGAACACTGAAGCTTTCTTT

V gene: TRBV6-2/TRBV6-3
clone size: NA
J gene: TRBJ1-5
CDR3 length: 16
D gene: TRBD1
CDR3 protein: CASSRDRGYSNQPQHF
CDR3 DNA: TGTGCCAGCAGTCGAGACAGGGGCTATAGCAATCAGCCCCAGCATTTT

V gene: TRBV18
clone size: NA
J gene: TRBJ2-1
CDR3 length: 16
D gene: TRBD2
CDR3 protein: CASSPPPGGSYNEQFF
CDR3 DNA: TGTGCCAGCTCACCACCTCCGGGGGGCTCCTACAATGAGCAGTTCTTC

V gene: TRBV25-1
clone size: NA
J gene: TRBJ1-2
CDR3 length: 15
D gene: NA
CDR3 protein: CASSEREGGVYGYTF
CDR3 DNA: TGTGCCAGCAGTGAAAGGGAGGGGGGAGTCTATGGCTACACCTTC

V gene: TRBV29-1
clone size: NA
J gene: TRBJ2-2
CDR3 length: 12
D gene: NA
CDR3 protein: CSVGLNTGELFF
CDR3 DNA: TGCAGCGTCGGACTCAACACCGGGGAGCTGTTTTTT

V gene: TRBV5-1
clone size: NA
J gene: TRBJ2-7
CDR3 length: 12
D gene: NA
CDR3 protein: CASSIGEYEQYF
CDR3 DNA: TGCGCCAGCAGCATCGGGGAATACGAGCAGTACTTC

V gene: TRBV28
clone size: NA
J gene: TRBJ1-2
CDR3 length: 16
D gene: TRBD1
CDR3 protein: CASSLAPGTGGDGYTF
CDR3 DNA: TGTGCCAGCAGCCTTGCCCCCGGGACAGGGGGGGATGGCTACACCTTC

V gene: TRBV7-2
clone size: NA
J gene: TRBJ2-1
CDR3 length: 17
D gene: TRBD2
CDR3 protein: CASSLRASGIGDNEQFF
CDR3 DNA: TGTGCCAGCAGCTTACGGGCTAGCGGGATTGGGGACAATGAGCAGTTCTTC

V gene: TRBV2
clone size: once
J gene: TRBJ2-7
CDR3 length: 13
D gene: TRBD2
CDR3 protein: CASRAGVSYEQYF
CDR3 DNA: TGTGCCAGCAGGGCGGGGGTTTCGTACGAGCAGTACTTC

V gene: TRBV25-1
clone size: NA
J gene: TRBJ2-2
CDR3 length: 14
D gene: NA
CDR3 protein: CASSENPGTGELFF
CDR3 DNA: TGTGCCAGCAGTGAAAATCCGGGAACCGGGGAGCTGTTTTTT